The sequence of this T cell receptor (beta chain) was determined in a study of beta chain features in type 1 diabetes. Points on this clone: Its target is unknown.

The germline gives CDR1 SQVTM, CDR2 ANQGSEA. CDR3 length equals 14 residues. The junction had 14 bases not matched to a gene; V was cut back by 7 bases and J by 6 bases. Notes on the study in general: Patients with type 1 diabetes carried fewer insertions and had more deletions at their VDJ junctions.

Expressed TCRB transcripts got sequenced, as all isolated RNA was reverse transcribed. Profiling relied on immunoSEQ multiplex PCR, and the TCRdb table lists in-frame clones only, not all of them. In the table there are 450,000 to 550,000 clones, 30% of which are singletons. The receptor comes from a man younger than 35 in good health. The chain uses TRBV29-1 and TRBJ2-7; the match to TRBD2 covers 8 bases. The sequencing input was naive CD4+ T cells from blood. The CDR3 loop reads CSAPTGTSLPEQYF. CDR3 nucleotides: TGCAGCGCCCCCACCGGGACTAGTCTCCCCGAGCAGTACTTC.